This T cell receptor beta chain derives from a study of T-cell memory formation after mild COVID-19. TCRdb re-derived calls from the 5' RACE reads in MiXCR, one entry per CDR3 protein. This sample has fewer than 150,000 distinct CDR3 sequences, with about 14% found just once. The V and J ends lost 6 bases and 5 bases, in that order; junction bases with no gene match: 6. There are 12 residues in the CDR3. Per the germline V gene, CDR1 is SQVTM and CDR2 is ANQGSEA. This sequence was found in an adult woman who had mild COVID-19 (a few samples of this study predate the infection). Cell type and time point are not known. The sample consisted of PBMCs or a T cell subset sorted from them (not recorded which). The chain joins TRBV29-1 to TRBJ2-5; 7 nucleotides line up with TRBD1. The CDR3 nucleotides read TGCAGCGTCCCAGGGGGTTGGGAGACCCAGTACTTC. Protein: CSVPGGWETQYF.